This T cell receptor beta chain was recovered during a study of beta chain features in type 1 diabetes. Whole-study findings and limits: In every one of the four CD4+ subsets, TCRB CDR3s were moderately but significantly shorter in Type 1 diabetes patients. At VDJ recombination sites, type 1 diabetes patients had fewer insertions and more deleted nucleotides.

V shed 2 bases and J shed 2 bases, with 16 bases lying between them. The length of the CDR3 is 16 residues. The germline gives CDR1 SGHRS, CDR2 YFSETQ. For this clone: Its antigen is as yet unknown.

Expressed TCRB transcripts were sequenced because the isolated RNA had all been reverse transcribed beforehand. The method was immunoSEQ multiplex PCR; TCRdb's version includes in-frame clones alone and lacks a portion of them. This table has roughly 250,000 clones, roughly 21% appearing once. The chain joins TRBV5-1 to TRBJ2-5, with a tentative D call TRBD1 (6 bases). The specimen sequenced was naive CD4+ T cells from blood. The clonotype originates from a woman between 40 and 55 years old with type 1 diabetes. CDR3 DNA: TGCGCCAGCAGCTTTAATCTGAGGACAGCACAAGAGACCCAGTACTTC. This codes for CASSFNLRTAQETQYF.